The clone carrying this T cell receptor beta chain has ten or more counts. This record belongs to a study of T cells in Graves' hyperthyroidism and ophthalmopathy. Authors of the study amplified TCR beta CDR3 regions from RNA transcripts. Researchers ran a first-round RT-PCR on the TCR CDR3 using the HTBI primer set. One entry per CDR3 protein, called by TCRdb with MiXCR from the multiplex PCR reads. The data hold almost 600,000 distinct CDR3 sequences, with roughly 14% observed a single time. Germline V gene sequence: CDR1 DFQATT, CDR2 SNEGSKA (reference sequence). The V and J ends lost 6 bases and 7 bases respectively, with 13 bases between them. This CDR3 has 12 residues.

The J gene is TRBJ2-1, the V gene TRBV20-1; D is unclear. The sample consisted of blood. The receptor was isolated from a young woman with Graves' hyperthyroidism that later progressed to Graves' ophthalmopathy. CDR3 DNA sequence: TGCAGTGCCCCGCGGACGGCTAATGAGCAGTTCTTC. This gives the protein CSAPRTANEQFF.